One sample yielded the 2 T cell receptor beta chains listed below, sequenced in a study of shared clonotypes between healthy human individuals. Assay used: immunoSEQ multiplex PCR; TCRdb lists only in-frame clones, some missing. The sample lists roughly 2.1 million clones, roughly 91% seen once, with roughly 1.7% in the top ten. As defined, naive CD8 cells were CD45RO-negative and positively selected for CCR7, with terminally differentiated effector memory CD45RA+ cells excluded. The specimen was naive CD8+ T cells from PBMCs. The origin of the receptors is a man younger than 35 in good health. Some clones in this sample may be carry-over from other donors' samples.

This clone was recorded once. The rearrangement links TRBV27 to TRBJ2-7; no firm D call. V was shortened by 1 base and J by 2 bases, with 12 bases between the two germline ends. This CDR3 has 15 residues. CDR1 and CDR2 (germline): MNHEY, SMNVEV (reference sequence). This CDR3 is CASSLLSKGAYEQYF. CDR3 DNA: TGTGCCAGCAGTTTATTGTCGAAAGGTGCCTACGAGCAGTACTTC.

The rearrangement uses TRBV10-3 and TRBJ2-2, with D tentatively TRBD2 (6 bases). CDR3 length: 15 amino acids. V lost 2 bases, J lost 4 bases, and 11 bases lay in between. In germline, CDR1 is ENHRY, CDR2 SYGVKD. CDR3 DNA: TGTGCCATCAGTGAGCCTTGGGGAGGCACCGGGGAGCTGTTTTTT. Protein: CAISEPWGGTGELFF.